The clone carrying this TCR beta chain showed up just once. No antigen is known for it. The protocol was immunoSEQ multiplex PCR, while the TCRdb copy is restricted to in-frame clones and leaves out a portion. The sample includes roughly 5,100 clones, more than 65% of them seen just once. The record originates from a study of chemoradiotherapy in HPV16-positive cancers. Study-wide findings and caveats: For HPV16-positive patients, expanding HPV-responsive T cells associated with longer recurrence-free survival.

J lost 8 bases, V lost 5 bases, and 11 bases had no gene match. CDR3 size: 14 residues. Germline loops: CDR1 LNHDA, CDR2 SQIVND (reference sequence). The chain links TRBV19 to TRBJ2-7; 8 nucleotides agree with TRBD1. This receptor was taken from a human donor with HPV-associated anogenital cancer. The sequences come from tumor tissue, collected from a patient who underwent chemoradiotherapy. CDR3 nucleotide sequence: TGTGCCAGTAGTCCTGGACAGGGATCCCTCAAGCAGTACTTC. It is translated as CASSPGQGSLKQYF.